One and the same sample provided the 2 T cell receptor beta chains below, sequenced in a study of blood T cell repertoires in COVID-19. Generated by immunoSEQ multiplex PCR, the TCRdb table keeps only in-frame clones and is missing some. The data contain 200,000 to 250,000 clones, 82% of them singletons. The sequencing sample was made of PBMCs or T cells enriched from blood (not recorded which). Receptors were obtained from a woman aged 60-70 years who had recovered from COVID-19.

The CDR3 DNA reads as TGTGCCAGCAGCCCACGGACAGGTCTGCCTGGCGATGAGCAGTTCTTC. Translating gives CASSPRTGLPGDEQFF. The chain carries TRBV11-2 and TRBJ2-1, with TRBD1 matching over 7 bases. From germline, CDR1 is SGHAT and CDR2 FQNNGV. The V segment lost 5 bases and the J segment 8 bases; nucleotides outside the gene matches: 15. The CDR3 length is 16 residues.

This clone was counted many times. In DNA form, the CDR3 reads TGTGCCAGCAGTTCGAGAGGCTCTGGAAACACCATATATTTT. Its translation: CASSSRGSGNTIYF. The rearrangement joins TRBV27 to TRBJ1-3; no clear D. The CDR3 contains 14 residues. V lost 4 bases and J 0 bases, leaving 7 bases between the germline ends. Germline values: CDR1 MNHEY, CDR2 SMNVEV (reference sequence).